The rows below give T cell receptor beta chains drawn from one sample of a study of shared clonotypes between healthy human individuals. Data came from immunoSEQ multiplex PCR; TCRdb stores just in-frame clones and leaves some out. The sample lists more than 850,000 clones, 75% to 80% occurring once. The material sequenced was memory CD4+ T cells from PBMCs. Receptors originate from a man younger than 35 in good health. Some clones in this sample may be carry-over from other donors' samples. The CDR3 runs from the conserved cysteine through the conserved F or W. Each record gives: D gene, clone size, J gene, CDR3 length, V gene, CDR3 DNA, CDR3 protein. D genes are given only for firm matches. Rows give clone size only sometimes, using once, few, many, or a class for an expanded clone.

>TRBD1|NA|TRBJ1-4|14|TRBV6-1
TGTGCCAGCAATCCGGGGGGGGACAGTGAAAAACTGTTTTTT
CASNPGGDSEKLFF
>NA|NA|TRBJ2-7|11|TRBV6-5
TGTGCCAGCAGTGGAGCCTACGAGCAGTACTTC
CASSGAYEQYF
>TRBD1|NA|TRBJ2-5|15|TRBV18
TGTGCCAGCTCACCCACGGGACAGGGGGCTGGCTACCAGTACTTC
CASSPTGQGAGYQYF
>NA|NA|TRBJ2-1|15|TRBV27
TGTGCCAGCAGTTTTGGAGGCTCCAGGTACAATGAGCAGTTCTTC
CASSFGGSRYNEQFF
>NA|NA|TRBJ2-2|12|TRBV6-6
TGTGCCAGCAGTTACGGCAGCGGGGAGCTGTTTTTT
CASSYGSGELFF
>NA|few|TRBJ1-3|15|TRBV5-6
TGTGCCAGCAGCTTGGAGTTCCGGGCCGGTAACACCATATATTTT
CASSLEFRAGNTIYF
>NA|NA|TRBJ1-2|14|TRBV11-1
TGTGCCAGCAGCTTGGTGGCTTCGAACTATGGCTACACCTTC
CASSLVASNYGYTF
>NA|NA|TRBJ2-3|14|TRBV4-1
TGCGCCAGCAGCCGTAATCACCCCACAGATACGCAGTATTTT
CASSRNHPTDTQYF
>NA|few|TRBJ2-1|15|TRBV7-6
TGTGCCAGCAGCCGAACCCCAGTATCCTACAATGAGCAGTTCTTC
CASSRTPVSYNEQFF
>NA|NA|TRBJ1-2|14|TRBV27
TGTGCCAGCGGTCCGGTCTTAGCTAACTATGGCTACACCTTC
CASGPVLANYGYTF
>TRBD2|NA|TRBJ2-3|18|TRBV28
TGTGCCAGCAGTTCCCTTTGGGGGACTAGCGGACGAGGAGATACGCAGTATTTT
CASSSLWGTSGRGDTQYF
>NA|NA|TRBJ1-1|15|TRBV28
TGTGCCAGCAGTCGCTCTTTTGTCTCCTATACTGAAGCTTTCTTT
CASSRSFVSYTEAFF
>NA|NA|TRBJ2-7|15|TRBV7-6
TGTGCCAGCAGCTTATCTCCAGGGACCTCCTACGAGCAGTACTTC
CASSLSPGTSYEQYF
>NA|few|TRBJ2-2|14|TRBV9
TGTGCCAGCAGCTTGACACCGAACACCGGGGAGCTGTTTTTT
CASSLTPNTGELFF
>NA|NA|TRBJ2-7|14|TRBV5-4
TGTGCCAGCAGCTTGGCCGGTAGGACCTACGAGCAGTACTTC
CASSLAGRTYEQYF
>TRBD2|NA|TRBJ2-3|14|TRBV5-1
TGCGCCAGCAGCTTGGCGGGAGGGCGCGATACGCAGTATTTT
CASSLAGGRDTQYF
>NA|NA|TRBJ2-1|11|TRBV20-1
TGCAGTGCTAGGGCCGGAAGTGAGCAGTTCTTC
CSARAGSEQFF
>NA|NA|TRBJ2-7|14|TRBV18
TGTGCCAGCTCACCGAGCCGCCCAGGCCACGAGCAGTACTTC
CASSPSRPGHEQYF
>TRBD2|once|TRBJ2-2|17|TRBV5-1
TGCGCCAGCAGCTTGGCAACTAGCGGCTTGAACACCGGGGAGCTGTTTTTT
CASSLATSGLNTGELFF
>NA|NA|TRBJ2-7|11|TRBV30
TGTGCCTGGAGTGTTGGGAACGAGCAGTACTTC
CAWSVGNEQYF
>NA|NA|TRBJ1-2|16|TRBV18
TGTGCCAGCTCACCACCGGCGGGGGGCTTTGGCTATGGCTACACCTTC
CASSPPAGGFGYGYTF
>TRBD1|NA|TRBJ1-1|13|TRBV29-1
TGCAGCGGAACCCGGGACAGGGGAACTGAAGCTTTCTTT
CSGTRDRGTEAFF
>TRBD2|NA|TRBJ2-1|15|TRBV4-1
TGCGCCAGCAGCCTCGGACTAGCGGGAGCCAATGAGCAGTTCTTC
CASSLGLAGANEQFF
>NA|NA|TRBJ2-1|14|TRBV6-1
TGTGCCAGCAGTGCCCAGACCTTCTACAATGAGCAGTTCTTC
CASSAQTFYNEQFF
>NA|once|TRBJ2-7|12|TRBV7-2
TGTGCCAGCAGCTTAGTCGGAGACGAGCAGTACTTC
CASSLVGDEQYF
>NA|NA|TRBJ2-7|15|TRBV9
TGTGCCAGCAGCAACGGGGCGACCGGAACCTACGAGCAGTACTTC
CASSNGATGTYEQYF
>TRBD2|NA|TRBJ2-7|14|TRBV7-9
TGTGCCAGCAGCGCTAGCGGCCGGGTGAGGGAGCAGTACTTC
CASSASGRVREQYF